What follows are 7 T cell receptor beta chains derived from one specimen sequenced in a study of T cell responses to AZD1222 COVID-19 vaccine. TCRdb's table, derived via immunoSEQ multiplex PCR, lists solely in-frame clones and lacks some. The sample holds 120,000 to 150,000 clones, approximately 90% seen once. This sample comprised peripheral blood, obtained on day 0 of AZD1222 vaccination. These receptors all stem from an adult in good health.

The chain carries TRBV9 and TRBJ2-7, with 12 nucleotides matching TRBD2. Germline V CDR1 and CDR2: SGDLS, YYNGEE. After removal of 3 bases from V and 12 bases from J, the junction contained 4 bases not matched to a gene. The CDR3 runs to 12 residues. CDR3 residues: CASSGTSGNLYF. In nucleotides, the CDR3 is TGTGCCAGCAGCGGGACTAGCGGGAATCTGTACTTC. The complete variable domain, with remaining parts taken from reference TRBV9 and TRBJ2-7, reads DSGVTQTPKHLITATGQRVTLRCSPRSGDLSVYWYQQSLDQGLQFLIQYYNGEERAKGNILERFSAQQFPDLHSELNLSSLELGDSALYFCASSGTSGNLYFGPGTRLTVT.

V and J are TRBV4-1 and TRBJ2-3; TRBD1 might be the D (5 bases). V was clipped by 1 base and J by 2 bases, with 10 bases between them. This CDR3 is built from 15 residues. Germline assignment: CDR1 MGHRA and CDR2 YSYEKL. The CDR3 region is CASSQGQTPTDTQYF. CDR3 in DNA: TGCGCCAGCAGCCAAGGACAGACACCCACAGATACGCAGTATTTT.

The CDR3 DNA is TGTGCCAGCAGTGCCTCACCGGGGGGGGGTAGTAATTCACCCCTCCACTTT. It codes for CASSASPGGGSNSPLHF. The chain couples TRBV28 to TRBJ1-6, with D perhaps TRBD1 (5 bases). This CDR3 is 17 amino acids long. The germline V gene has CDR1 MDHEN and CDR2 SYDVKM. Trimming left V 5 bases short and J 6 bases short, with 20 bases between.

The chain joins TRBV24-1 to TRBJ2-5; TRBD1 or TRBD2 may be the D gene (5 bases each). In germline, CDR1 is KGHDR, CDR2 SFDVKD. V was shortened by 3 bases and J by 1 base, with 17 bases between the two germline ends. The CDR3 spans 17 residues. The CDR3 here is CATSDTPNAGTQETQYF. The CDR3 region has the DNA TGTGCCACCAGTGATACACCCAATGCAGGGACCCAAGAGACCCAGTACTTC.

The chain has TRBV28 and TRBJ1-5; the D gene is possibly TRBD1 (6 bases). Per germline, CDR1 MDHEN and CDR2 SYDVKM. V dropped 7 bases and J dropped 4 bases, with 11 bases sitting between them. The CDR3 consists of 13 residues. CDR3 region: CASNRDWNQPQHF. CDR3 DNA sequence: TGTGCCAGCAACAGGGACTGGAATCAGCCCCAGCATTTT.

This sequence joins TRBV5-1 and TRBJ2-4, with D possibly matching TRBD1 (5 bases). Germline loops: CDR1 SGHRS, CDR2 YFSETQ. The CDR3 is made up of 15 amino acids. V lost 2 bases to trimming and J lost 7 bases, with 16 bases between them. The CDR3 region has the DNA TGCGCCAGCAGCTTCTCTCACAGGTTGTTGAACATTCAGTACTTC. The encoded protein is CASSFSHRLLNIQYF. The full variable domain, rest sourced from reference TRBV5-1 and TRBJ2-4, is KAGVTQTPRYLIKTRGQQVTLSCSPISGHRSVSWYQQTPGQGLQFLFEYFSETQRNKGNFPGRFSGRQFSNSRSEMNVSTLELGDSALYLCASSFSHRLLNIQYFGAGTRLSVL.

The V and J genes are TRBV7-8 and TRBJ2-1, with 8 bases fitting TRBD2. Germline V lookup: CDR1 SGHVS, CDR2 FQNEAQ. The ends lost 3 bases at V and 2 bases at J; junction bases unmatched: 3. The CDR3 contains 15 residues. The CDR3, as DNA: TGTGCCAGCAGCTTCACTAGCGGAGCCTACAATGAGCAGTTCTTC. Residues: CASSFTSGAYNEQFF.